Listed below are T cell receptor beta chains from one sample, sequenced in a study of T cells in Graves' hyperthyroidism and ophthalmopathy. TCRdb ran MiXCR on the multiplex PCR reads and lists one entry per CDR3 protein. The sample has approximately 300,000 distinct CDR3 sequences, 15% to 20% seen once. The sequenced sample was blood. The source of these receptors is a woman in her fifties or sixties with Graves' ophthalmopathy. The CDR3 runs from the conserved cysteine through the conserved F or W. D genes are given only for firm matches. Clone sizes are given selectively: once, few, many, or a class where the clone is expanded.

d_gene,abundance,j_gene,v_gene,CDR3nt,CDR3aa
-,many,TRBJ1-2,TRBV12-5,TGTGCCATTGGGACCCTGAACCGACAGACCAGAATGGGCTACACCTTC,CAIGTLNRQTRMGYTF
TRBD2,many,TRBJ2-5,TRBV20-1,TGCAGTGCTAGACGTCCCGGGACTAGAGAGGAGACCCAGTACTTC,CSARRPGTREETQYF
-,-,TRBJ2-7,TRBV9,TGTGCCAGCAGCCCACGGGATTACGAGCAGTACTTC,CASSPRDYEQYF
TRBD1,few,TRBJ1-1,TRBV5-5,TGTGCCAGCAGCTCCAACCGACAGGGTGGCACTGAAGCTTTCTTT,CASSSNRQGGTEAFF
-,many,TRBJ1-2,TRBV28,TGTGCCAGCAGCCTCAATGGCCCTAGCTACACCTTC,CASSLNGPSYTF
-,-,TRBJ2-1,TRBV6-1,TGTGCCAGCAGCCACGCAAGCGGAAGCTCCTACAATGAGCAGTTCTTC,CASSHASGSSYNEQFF
-,many,TRBJ1-1,TRBV27,TGTGCCAGCCTGAGCATCATGAACACTGAAGCTTTCTTT,CASLSIMNTEAFF
-,many,TRBJ1-6,TRBV11-2,TGTGCCAGCGGGAACCTCCAAAAAGGCTCACCCCTCCACTTT,CASGNLQKGSPLHF
TRBD1,many,TRBJ1-2,TRBV6-1,TGTGCCAGCAGCGTGGACAGGGGGTCTGGCTACACCTTC,CASSVDRGSGYTF
-,many,TRBJ1-1,TRBV7-2,TGTGCCAGCAGCTTAGCGGGGGCTAGCACTGAAGCTTTCTTT,CASSLAGASTEAFF
-,many,TRBJ2-2,TRBV3-1,TGTGCCAGCAGTCCGTACGGGACCCAGAGAGGGGAGCTGTTTTTT,CASSPYGTQRGELFF
-,few,TRBJ2-5,TRBV11-3,TGTGCCAGCAGCTTAAAACAGAAAGAGACCCAGTACTTC,CASSLKQKETQYF
-,many,TRBJ2-7,TRBV6-2/TRBV6-3,TGTGCCAGCAGTCAAAGGACAGTTTCCACCTACGAGCAGTACTTC,CASSQRTVSTYEQYF
-,many,TRBJ1-6,TRBV11-2,TGTGCCAGCAGCTTGGGACTACAGCTTCTCCATACTAATTCACCCCTCCACTTT,CASSLGLQLLHTNSPLHF
-,-,TRBJ1-2,TRBV9,TGTGCCAGCAGCGCCCAGCCCTCGACAGTCGGGGACTATGGCTACACCTTC,CASSAQPSTVGDYGYTF
TRBD2,many,TRBJ2-1,TRBV7-2,TGTGCCAGCAGCCTAGGACTAGCGGGGGAAAGTGAGCAGTTCTTC,CASSLGLAGESEQFF
TRBD1,many,TRBJ2-1,TRBV7-9,TGTGCCAGCAGCTCCACAGGGGGCGGTGAGCAGTTCTTC,CASSSTGGGEQFF
-,many,TRBJ2-7,TRBV28,TGTGCCAGCAGTTTAGCCAGGAGAAACGAGCAGTACTTC,CASSLARRNEQYF
TRBD1,many,TRBJ2-2,TRBV7-3,TGTGCCAGCAGCTTAACGGGACAGGGGCCGAACACCGGGGAGCTGTTTTTT,CASSLTGQGPNTGELFF
-,many,TRBJ1-5,TRBV20-1,TGCAGTGCTAGAGCTACGAGGGGGAGCAATCAGCCCCAGCATTTT,CSARATRGSNQPQHF
-,-,TRBJ2-2,TRBV28,TGTGCCAGCAGTTTAGGCAGGGTGGACACCGGGGAGCTGTTTTTT,CASSLGRVDTGELFF
-,many,TRBJ2-1,TRBV11-3,TGTGCCAGCAGCTCCCTGGGACGATACAATGAGCAGTTCTTC,CASSSLGRYNEQFF
TRBD2,few,TRBJ2-1,TRBV7-6,TGTGCCAGCAGCCGAAGCGGGGGGACCTACAATGAGCAGTTCTTC,CASSRSGGTYNEQFF
-,many,TRBJ1-5,TRBV10-3,TGTGCCATCAGTGAGTCGACCAGGGGTAGCAATCAGCCCCAGCATTTT,CAISESTRGSNQPQHF
-,-,TRBJ1-5,TRBV6-2/TRBV6-3,TGTGCCAGCAGTTACACGGACAGAAGTAGCAATCAGCCCCAGCATTTT,CASSYTDRSSNQPQHF
-,-,TRBJ2-4,TRBV6-5,TGTGCCAGCAGTTCCAGGCAACAGTTGTCGGGAGAAAACATTCAGTACTTC,CASSSRQQLSGENIQYF
TRBD1,-,TRBJ1-5,TRBV27,TGTGCCAGCAGTTTATCCAGACAGGGGTCCCAGCATTTT,CASSLSRQGSQHF
-,many,TRBJ2-2,TRBV5-1,TGCGCCAGCAATGGGGACTCGAACACCGGGGAGCTGTTTTTT,CASNGDSNTGELFF
-,few,TRBJ1-5,TRBV19,TGTGCCAGTACTCCAGGGCGGGGGATAGGACAGCCCCAGCATTTT,CASTPGRGIGQPQHF
-,many,TRBJ2-3,TRBV20-1,TGCAGTGCTAGTGAGGCTAGCTTCACAGATACGCAGTATTTT,CSASEASFTDTQYF
-,many,TRBJ2-1,TRBV2,TGTGCCAGCAGCGACCTGGCCAGTCCTTTTAACGATGAGCAGTTCTTC,CASSDLASPFNDEQFF
-,many,TRBJ1-1,TRBV7-2,TGTGCCAGCGGACGGATGAACACTGAAGCTTTCTTT,CASGRMNTEAFF
-,-,TRBJ1-2,TRBV5-1,TGCGCCAGCGGCTTGATGCCGGACAGCTCAAATGGCTACACCTTC,CASGLMPDSSNGYTF
-,once,TRBJ2-7,TRBV19,TGTGCCAGTAGTGGGCGGTTCGAGCAGTACTTC,CASSGRFEQYF
TRBD2,few,TRBJ2-5,TRBV12-3/TRBV12-4,TGTGCCAGCAGTTTTAGCGGGGGACAAGGGACCCAGTACTTC,CASSFSGGQGTQYF
-,few,TRBJ1-1,TRBV19,TGTGCCAGTAGCGTGTCTCCCAGCACTGAAGCTTTCTTT,CASSVSPSTEAFF
-,many,TRBJ1-2,TRBV28,TGTGCCAGCAGTCTCCCGACAGCACCTAGGGGCTACACCTTC,CASSLPTAPRGYTF
-,-,TRBJ1-3,TRBV7-2,TGTGCCAGCAGCATCGGGGCTGGAAACACCATATATTTT,CASSIGAGNTIYF
TRBD2,few,TRBJ2-1,TRBV9,TGTGCCAGCAGCGTAGGAGCGGGGGAGGCCTCCTACAATGAGCAGTTCTTC,CASSVGAGEASYNEQFF
-,many,TRBJ1-5,TRBV19,TGTGCCAGTAGTAGTAGAAACAATCAGCCCCAGCATTTT,CASSSRNNQPQHF
TRBD1,-,TRBJ1-2,TRBV5-1,TGCGCCAGCAGCCCAATTGTCCTGGGACAGGAAACGTATGGCTACACCTTC,CASSPIVLGQETYGYTF
-,many,TRBJ2-2,TRBV20-1,TGCAGTGCTAGAAAAGGGCTTGGCACCGGGGAGCTGTTTTTT,CSARKGLGTGELFF
-,many,TRBJ2-7,TRBV6-1,TGCGCCAGCAGTTGTTGGGAAGTCTACGAGCAGTACTTC,CASSCWEVYEQYF
-,-,TRBJ2-3,TRBV5-8,TGTGCCAGCAGCTTTGATTGGGGAAATACGCAGTATTTT,CASSFDWGNTQYF
-,many,TRBJ1-1,TRBV7-2,TGTGCCAGCAGCTTAGCCGCCGGTAACACTGAAGCTTTCTTT,CASSLAAGNTEAFF
-,many,TRBJ1-2,TRBV5-6,TGTGCCAGCAGCTTGGCGCAGGCTCAGAATGGCTACACCTTC,CASSLAQAQNGYTF
-,-,TRBJ2-5,TRBV6-5,TGTGCCAGCAGTTACTCTTTGGCCAAGGGGCACCAAGAGACCCAGTACTTC,CASSYSLAKGHQETQYF
-,many,TRBJ2-1,TRBV10-1,TGCGCCAGCAGTCAAAATAGGGGTGAGCAGTTCTTC,CASSQNRGEQFF
-,few,TRBJ2-7,TRBV10-2,TGCGCCAGCACCGACACAGGGCGTAGCTCCTACGAGCAGTACTTC,CASTDTGRSSYEQYF
TRBD1,-,TRBJ1-1,TRBV5-1,TGCGCCAGCAGCTGGGGACAGGGTGAGAACACTGAAGCTTTCTTT,CASSWGQGENTEAFF
-,many,TRBJ1-2,TRBV7-8,TGTGCCAGCAGCTTTCTACAGGGCGCTAACTATGGCTACACCTTC,CASSFLQGANYGYTF
-,-,TRBJ1-4,TRBV19,TGTGCCAGCTCTCCCCGAGGGTTTCATGAAAAACTGTTTTTT,CASSPRGFHEKLFF
-,many,TRBJ2-5,TRBV28,TGTGCCAGCAGTCTGCCTCCCCGGGGGGAGACCCAGTACTTC,CASSLPPRGETQYF
-,-,TRBJ1-2,TRBV6-2/TRBV6-3,TGTGCCAGCAGAGAAGCTCTTTTGGGCTACACCTTC,CASREALLGYTF
-,few,TRBJ2-3,TRBV5-1,TGCGCCAGCAGCTCAAACGGGGGACCAAGGGGCACAGATACGCAGTATTTT,CASSSNGGPRGTDTQYF